The rows below give T cell receptor beta chains drawn from one sample of a study of T cells after posttransplantation cyclophosphamide. TCRdb's table, derived via immunoSEQ multiplex PCR, lists solely in-frame clones and lacks some. This sample carries approximately 24,000 clones, none of them present only once. What was sequenced was PBMCs. The receptors here all came from a man aged 45-65 years in good health, CMV-negative, and a related stem cell transplant donor. Each CDR3 is given with its conserved first and last residue. The D gene is left open where the match is weak. Clone size is stated in some rows and not others, as once, few, many or a class when expanded.

j_call d_call v_call clone_size cdr3_nt cdr3_aa
TRBJ1-6 TRBD1 TRBV5-1 many TGCGCCAGCAGCGAAGGACAGGGGTTCTCACCCCTCCACTTT CASSEGQGFSPLHF
TRBJ2-1 TRBD2 TRBV7-9 many TGTGCCAGCAGCCGACCGACTAGCGGGAGGAGAAATGAGCAGTTCTTC CASSRPTSGRRNEQFF
TRBJ2-7 TRBD1 TRBV28 many TGTGCCAGCAGTCCGGGGACAGGGCGATACGAGCAGTACTTC CASSPGTGRYEQYF
TRBJ1-3 - TRBV5-1 many TGCGCCAGCGCGGATGGCTCTGGAAACACCATATATTTT CASADGSGNTIYF
TRBJ1-6 - TRBV9 many TGTGCCAGCAGCGTAGAGGGGGATGATAATTCACCCCTCCACTTT CASSVEGDDNSPLHF
TRBJ1-5 TRBD1 TRBV30 many TGTGCCTGGAGTACCAGGGGGAGCAATCAGCCCCAGCATTTT CAWSTRGSNQPQHF
TRBJ2-1 - TRBV6-5 many TGTGCCAGCAGTTACTCGCGAGATGCGGGCGAGCAGTTCTTC CASSYSRDAGEQFF
TRBJ2-5 - TRBV11-3 many TGTGCCAGCAGCTTGAGCCAGGGGGGGACCCAGTACTTC CASSLSQGGTQYF
TRBJ1-4 - TRBV7-9 many TGTGCCAGCAGCTTTGGGCGAAGTGGGGGGACGGAAAAACTGTTTTTT CASSFGRSGGTEKLFF
TRBJ1-1 - TRBV30 many TGTGCCTGGAGTGTAATAGGGACTCTGAACACTGAAGCTTTCTTT CAWSVIGTLNTEAFF
TRBJ2-1 TRBD2 TRBV19 many TGTGCCAGTAGGGGACTAGCGACACAAGAGCAGTTCTTC CASRGLATQEQFF
TRBJ2-7 TRBD1 TRBV6-1 many TGTGCCAGCAGTGAGGACAGGGGGAGCTCCTACGAGCAGTACTTC CASSEDRGSSYEQYF
TRBJ2-1 TRBD2 TRBV6-4 many TGTGCCAGCAGTGACGGCGGGGGGGAAGGCTACAATGAGCAGTTCTTC CASSDGGGEGYNEQFF
TRBJ2-5 TRBD1 TRBV6-1 - TGTGCCAGCAGCAGGACAGGGGTTGAAGGGGAGACCCAGCACTTC CASSRTGVEGETQHF
TRBJ1-2 TRBD1 TRBV10-2 many TGCGCCAGCAGTGAGTACGGGACAGGGAGAAACTATGGCTACACCTTC CASSEYGTGRNYGYTF
TRBJ2-7 - TRBV11-2 few TGTGCCAGCAGCCGGGCAAGAACAGCGGCCTCCTACGAGCAGTACTTC CASSRARTAASYEQYF
TRBJ2-5 - TRBV6-5 many TGTGCCAGCAGCGACTCGCGAGAGACCCAGTACTTC CASSDSRETQYF
TRBJ2-5 - TRBV5-1 many TGCGCCAGCAGCTTGGAAATGAGTCAAGAGACCCAGTACTTC CASSLEMSQETQYF
TRBJ2-1 - TRBV5-1 many TGCGCCAGCAGCTTGGTGACGGGGGTTTACAATGAGCAGTTCTTC CASSLVTGVYNEQFF
TRBJ2-5 TRBD2 TRBV5-1 many TGCGCCAGCAGCTTGGCCCTAGCGGGAGGGCAAGAGACCCAGTACTTC CASSLALAGGQETQYF
TRBJ1-2 TRBD1 TRBV30 many TGTGCCTGGAGTCGGGACAGGCCTCGTGGCTACACCTTC CAWSRDRPRGYTF
TRBJ2-7 - TRBV19 many TGTGCCAGTAGCCCTCAGGGGGGCCACGAGCAGTACTTC CASSPQGGHEQYF
TRBJ1-2 TRBD1 TRBV5-1 many TGCGCCAGCAGCTGGGACAGGGTTGTCTATGGCTACACCTTC CASSWDRVVYGYTF
TRBJ2-2 - TRBV7-9 many TGTGCCAGCAGCTTAGCGCTCAGGATCGCGAACACCGGGGAGCTGTTTTTT CASSLALRIANTGELFF
TRBJ2-6 - TRBV6-5 many TGTGCCAGCAGTTACCAGACAGGCTCTGGGGCCAACGTCCTGACTTTC CASSYQTGSGANVLTF
TRBJ2-1 TRBD1 TRBV6-1 many TGTGCCAGCAGTCTGACAGGGGGATCTTACAATGAGCAGTTCTTC CASSLTGGSYNEQFF
TRBJ2-5 - TRBV7-2 many TGTGCCAGCAGACCGTTCGGAGGCTCTCAAGAGACCCAGTACTTC CASRPFGGSQETQYF
TRBJ2-5 - TRBV28 many TGTGCCAGCAGTTTAGAAGGCGGCCACCAAGAGACCCAGTACTTC CASSLEGGHQETQYF
TRBJ2-1 - TRBV5-1 many TGCGCCAGCAGCTTAGCGACAGGAATTAATGAGCAGTTCTTC CASSLATGINEQFF
TRBJ2-7 - TRBV7-9 many TGTGCCAGCAGCTTACCACAGACCTACGAGCAGTACTTC CASSLPQTYEQYF
TRBJ1-4 TRBD1 TRBV27 - TGTGCCAGCAATAACCAGGGGGGAAGTGAAAAACTGTTTTTT CASNNQGGSEKLFF
TRBJ2-5 - TRBV2 few TGTGCCAGCAGAATGACAGCTGTATGGGAGACCCAGTACTTC CASRMTAVWETQYF
TRBJ1-6 - TRBV7-9 many TGTGCCAGCAGCGGGGGGGTTAGTGTATCACCCCTCCACTTT CASSGGVSVSPLHF
TRBJ2-6 - TRBV7-9 many TGTGCCAGCAGCTTAGGGGTTGGGGCAGGGACTGGGGCCAACGTCCTGACTTTC CASSLGVGAGTGANVLTF
TRBJ2-1 - TRBV5-1 many TGCGCCAGCAGCTTGGGGGGGGTGGGGTACAATGAGCAGTTCTTC CASSLGGVGYNEQFF
TRBJ2-2 - TRBV6-5 many TGTGCCAGCAGTTACGACAGCCACACCGGGGAGCTGTTTTTT CASSYDSHTGELFF
TRBJ2-5 - TRBV4-2 many TGTGCCAGCAGCCAAGAAGTGCGGGAGACCCAGTACTTC CASSQEVRETQYF
TRBJ1-5 TRBD1 TRBV19 many TGTGCCAGTAGGATCGGACAGGGTAATCAGCCCCAGCATTTT CASRIGQGNQPQHF
TRBJ2-1 - TRBV7-2 many TGTGCCAGCAGGCCTCGTCAGCGAGACAATGAGCAGTTCTTC CASRPRQRDNEQFF
TRBJ2-7 - TRBV7-2 many TGTGCCAGCAGCTTAGGGGACGGGGGTCCCTACGAGCAGTACTTC CASSLGDGGPYEQYF
TRBJ2-5 - TRBV5-1 many TGCGCCAGCAGCTTGGTTATGACTCAAGAGACCCAGTACTTC CASSLVMTQETQYF
TRBJ2-3 - TRBV21-1 many TGTGCCCCTCACTCAAGGCTTAATAGCATTAGTAGGCCAGATACGCAGTATTTT CAPHSRLNSISRPDTQYF
TRBJ1-2 TRBD1 TRBV28 many TGTGCCAGCAGTCTAGGCCGGGACAGGTTAACTGTTGGCTACACCTTC CASSLGRDRLTVGYTF
TRBJ2-7 - TRBV7-5 many TGTGTCAGAAGCTCACCGACTAGCGGAGACAATTCGACCTACGAGCAGTACTTC CVRSSPTSGDNSTYEQYF
TRBJ2-1 TRBD2 TRBV14 many TGTGCCAGCAGCCAAGATCCTAGCGGGAGTTATGGTGAGCAGTTCTTC CASSQDPSGSYGEQFF
TRBJ2-3 TRBD2 TRBV9 - TGTGCCAGCAGCGTAGATATAGCGGGGAGCACAGATACGCAGTATTTT CASSVDIAGSTDTQYF
TRBJ2-5 TRBD2 TRBV7-3 many TGTGCCAGCAGCTTAGCGGGTAGCGGGGGGGTAGAGACCCAGTACTTC CASSLAGSGGVETQYF
TRBJ2-5 - TRBV4-1 many TGCGCCAGCAGCCCTCAGGGGCTCTCAGAGACCCAGTACTTC CASSPQGLSETQYF
TRBJ2-1 - TRBV29-1 many TGCAGCGGATCGATTAACAGGGAAGGTGAGCAGTTCTTC CSGSINREGEQFF
TRBJ2-7 - TRBV18 many TGTGCCAGCTCACCGGCTGACTACGAGCAGTACTTC CASSPADYEQYF